Following are 28 T cell receptor beta chains from one sample sequenced in a study of blood T cell repertoires in COVID-19. Profiled with immunoSEQ multiplex PCR; TCRdb holds only in-frame clones, not every one. The sample has roughly 230,000 clones, about four fifths seen once. Sequenced material: peripheral blood. The receptors shown here come from a man between 40 and 49 years old with active or convalescent COVID-19.

This chain links TRBV18 with TRBJ1-2; D unclear. CDR3 size: 15 residues. V lost 3 bases to trimming and J lost 0 bases, with 11 bases between them. Germline loops: CDR1 KGHSH, CDR2 LQKENI. The DNA for the CDR3 is TGTGCCAGCTCACCTTATACAGAGTCTAACTATGGCTACACCTTC. Translated, it gives CASSPYTESNYGYTF. Using reference TRBV18 and TRBJ1-2 for the parts outside the CDR3, the full variable domain is NAGVMQNPRHLVRRRGQEARLRCSPMKGHSHVYWYRQLPEEGLKFMVYLQKENIIDESGMPKERFSAEFPKEGPSILRIQQVVRGDSAAYFCASSPYTESNYGYTFGSGTRLTVV.

This clone was detected only once. The V call is TRBV11-1, the J call TRBJ2-5, with D possibly being TRBD2 (7 bases). CDR1 and CDR2 (germline): SGHAT, FQDESV (reference sequence). V lost 3 bases and J lost 5, with 10 bases in between. This CDR3 has 13 amino acids. The CDR3 here is CASSLGGRETQYF. In DNA form, the CDR3 reads TGTGCCAGCAGCTTGGGGGGGCGTGAGACCCAGTACTTC.

The chain uses TRBV12-3 or TRBV12-4 and TRBJ1-2; D is uncertain. The V end was cut by 4 bases, the J end by 1 base, with 4 bases between. The CDR3 runs to 12 residues. The CDR3 loop reads CASSSHNYGYTF. Written as DNA, the CDR3 is TGTGCCAGCAGTTCCCATAACTATGGCTACACCTTC.

The rearrangement links TRBV18 to TRBJ2-3, with TRBD2 matching 9 bases. Looked up from germline, CDR1 is KGHSH and CDR2 is LQKENI. CDR3 length: 16 amino acids. After removal of 3 bases from V and 0 bases from J, the junction contained 4 bases not matched to a gene. For the CDR3, the DNA is TGTGCCAGCTCACCTCTAGCGGGATCTAGCACAGATACGCAGTATTTT. This gives the protein CASSPLAGSSTDTQYF.

This clone was counted once. V is TRBV4-3 and J is TRBJ1-2; 7 bases match TRBD1. CDR1 LGHNA and CDR2 YSLEER come from the germline V gene. The junction had 8 bases not matched to a gene; V was cut back by 6 bases and J by 4 bases. CDR3 size: 14 residues. The CDR3 bases are TGCGCCAGCAGGAGGACAGGTGAATCCTATGGCTACACCTTC. Amino acid sequence: CASRRTGESYGYTF.

The chain couples TRBV18 to TRBJ1-1, with TRBD1 identical over 8 bases. This CDR3 has 14 residues. Germline values: CDR1 KGHSH, CDR2 LQKENI. Trimming cost V 5 bases and J 4 bases; bases outside gene matches: 6. CDR3 DNA sequence: TGTGCCAGCTCAGACAGGGGCGGGGGCACTGAAGCTTTCTTT. This encodes CASSDRGGGTEAFF.

The V gene is TRBV2, the J gene TRBJ1-2; 9 positions agree with TRBD1. The CDR3 has 15 residues. CDR1 SNHLY and CDR2 FYNNEI come from the germline V gene. V trimming: 4 bases; J trimming: 4 bases; junction bases outside the gene matches: 7. This chain's CDR3 is CASSGGTGRGYGYTF. CDR3 nucleotides: TGTGCCAGCAGTGGGGGGACAGGGAGGGGCTATGGCTACACCTTC.

The rearrangement uses TRBV6-1 and TRBJ2-1, with D uncertain. The CDR3 has 13 amino acids. CDR1 is MNHNS, CDR2 SASEGT, per germline. V was shortened by 2 bases and J by 6 bases, with 8 bases between the two germline ends. CDR3 protein: CASSELARNEQFF. DNA of the CDR3: TGTGCCAGCAGTGAATTAGCCCGCAATGAGCAGTTCTTC.

The chain employs TRBV5-5 and TRBJ2-3; 8 nucleotides align to TRBD1. With 0 bases clipped from V and 4 bases from J, the junction kept 4 bases outside the gene matches. The CDR3 sequence is 15 residues long. From germline, CDR1 is SGHKS and CDR2 YYEKEE (reference sequence). CDR3 in DNA: TGTGCCAGCAGCTTGGGACAGGGGAGCGCAGATACGCAGTATTTT. It yields the protein CASSLGQGSADTQYF.

This chain connects TRBV30 to TRBJ2-7; tentatively, D is TRBD1 (5 bases). The CDR3 is 13 residues long. V was trimmed by 5 bases and J by 0 bases, leaving 11 bases between them. CDR1 is GTSNPN, CDR2 SVGIG, per germline (reference sequence). The CDR3 DNA follows: TGTGCCTGGTCTCGACAGACCTCCTACGAGCAGTACTTC. Translated: CAWSRQTSYEQYF. Full variable domain (missing parts from reference TRBV30 and TRBJ2-7): SQTIHQWPATLVQPVGSPLSLECTVEGTSNPNLYWYRQAAGRGLQLLFYSVGIGQISSEVPQNLSASRPQDRQFILSSKKLLLSDSGFYLCAWSRQTSYEQYFGPGTRLTVT.

This clone has just one count. This chain connects TRBV10-3 to TRBJ1-1, with 7 bases matching TRBD1. Germline loops: CDR1 ENHRY, CDR2 SYGVKD. Trimming removed 4 bases from V and 3 bases from J; junction bases left unmatched: 5. This CDR3 spans 14 amino acids. Here the CDR3 reads CAISVGGSYTEAFF. In DNA, the CDR3 is TGTGCCATCAGTGTAGGGGGCAGTTACACTGAAGCTTTCTTT.

The chain recombines TRBV7-6 with TRBJ2-5, with TRBD1 matching 7 bases. V lost 1 base and J lost 3; bases outside the gene matches: 8. The germline gives CDR1 SGHVS, CDR2 FNYEAQ. This CDR3 spans 16 amino acids. This CDR3 reads CASSLGVGGAEETQYF. The CDR3 DNA reads as TGTGCCAGCAGCTTAGGGGTAGGGGGCGCAGAAGAGACCCAGTACTTC.

This clone was found a few times. This chain links TRBV6-5 with TRBJ2-1; 8 bases are shared with TRBD2. Germline CDR1 MNHEY, CDR2 SVGAGI. The J segment lost 7 bases and the V segment lost 7 bases, leaving 6 bases of the junction unmatched. This CDR3 contains 13 residues. This CDR3 reads CASNGGARNEQFF. The CDR3 DNA reads TGTGCCAGCAACGGGGGGGCCAGGAATGAGCAGTTCTTC.

This clone was seen more than once but under ten times. The rearrangement joins TRBV19 to TRBJ1-5, with 7 bases aligning to TRBD1. This CDR3 spans 14 amino acids. Germline values: CDR1 LNHDA, CDR2 SQIVND (reference sequence). Trimming at V came to 6 bases and at J to 6 bases, leaving 8 bases not matched to a gene. The CDR3 DNA sequence: TGTGCCAGTAGAGGGCAGGGGGTAAGTCAGCCCCAGCATTTT. This translates into CASRGQGVSQPQHF.

This rearrangement joins TRBV6-5 to TRBJ1-1; TRBD1 might be the D (5 bases). V was pared by 5 bases and J by 5 bases, with 12 bases between. Germline V gene lookup returns CDR1 MNHEY and CDR2 SVGAGI. This CDR3 contains 13 residues. The CDR3 reads CASSRKGATEAFF. The CDR3, as DNA: TGTGCCAGCAGTCGGAAAGGGGCTACTGAAGCTTTCTTT.

This clone was observed a handful of times. The chain carries TRBV30 and TRBJ1-1; a weak D match, TRBD1 (6 bases). The CDR3 totals 13 residues. The germline V gene has CDR1 GTSNPN and CDR2 SVGIG (reference sequence). V lost 5 bases and J lost 3, with 13 bases in between. The CDR3 coding sequence is TGTGCCTGGCGGCGGGGGGGGCACACTGAAGCTTTCTTT. Residues: CAWRRGGHTEAFF.

The J gene is TRBJ2-3, the V gene TRBV5-1; D unclear. The V and J ends lost 4 bases and 2 bases respectively, with 5 bases between them. This CDR3 is built from 12 residues. Germline CDR1 is SGHRS and CDR2 is YFSETQ. CDR3 sequence (DNA): TGCGCCAGCAGCGCGTCCACAGATACGCAGTATTTT. The encoded protein is CASSASTDTQYF.

The chain couples TRBV19 to TRBJ2-2; TRBD1 is a possible D gene (5 bases). The length of the CDR3 is 15 residues. V lost 6 bases to trimming and J lost 0 bases, with 11 bases between them. Germline V gene sequence: CDR1 LNHDA, CDR2 SQIVND (reference sequence). The CDR3 nucleotides are TGTGCCAGTAGGAGGCCAGGGTCGAACACCGGGGAGCTGTTTTTT. Residues: CASRRPGSNTGELFF.

The chain is built from TRBV3-1 (or the pseudogene TRBV3-2) and TRBJ1-1; 7 bases are a match to TRBD1. J gave up 2 bases and V 1 base, and 4 bases lay outside the gene matches. The CDR3 loop spans 15 amino acids. Germline CDR1 is LGHDT and CDR2 is YNNKEL (reference sequence). CDR3 residues: CASSQVYRGNTEAFF. The DNA for the CDR3 is TGTGCCAGCAGCCAAGTTTACAGGGGAAACACTGAAGCTTTCTTT.

The chain employs TRBV9 and TRBJ1-4; 7 bases are shared with TRBD1. This CDR3 region has 16 residues. Per the germline V gene, CDR1 is SGDLS and CDR2 is YYNGEE. Trimming at V came to 0 bases and at J to 4 bases, leaving 6 bases not matched to a gene. Here the CDR3 DNA reads TGTGCCAGCAGCGTAGGGACCGGGACAGATAATGAAAAACTGTTTTTT. This translates into CASSVGTGTDNEKLFF.

Note on this clone: Its ends do not fully match the called genes, so a read error is possible. The rearrangement joins TRBV3-1 (or the pseudogene TRBV3-2) to TRBJ2-7; TRBD1 agrees at 7 bases. Germline assignment: CDR1 LGHDT and CDR2 YNNKEL (reference sequence). The CDR3 has 13 amino acids. The CDR3 region is CASSRQGSNEQYF. The CDR3 DNA reads as TGTGCCAGCAGCCGACAGGGCTCCAACGAGCAGTACTTC.

The V and J genes are TRBV30 and TRBJ2-5; perhaps TRBD2 as D (6 bases). This CDR3 contains 13 residues. V was shortened by 2 bases and J by 4 bases, with 11 bases between the two germline ends. The germline V gene encodes CDR1 GTSNPN and CDR2 SVGIG (reference sequence). The CDR3 coding sequence is TGTGCCTGGAGTTTCGGGAGCGTAGAGACCCAGTACTTC. This codes for CAWSFGSVETQYF.

The chain joins TRBV18 to TRBJ1-4, with 8 bases matching TRBD1. Germline assignment: CDR1 KGHSH and CDR2 LQKENI. With 3 bases clipped from V and 1 base from J, the junction kept 1 base outside the gene matches. The CDR3 covers 15 residues. In nucleotides, the CDR3 is TGTGCCAGCTCACCTGGGACAGGAACTAATGAAAAACTGTTTTTT. As protein: CASSPGTGTNEKLFF.

The chain is built from TRBV30 and TRBJ2-5; maybe TRBD2 (5 bases). The V gene lost 4 bases and the J gene lost 5 bases, with 14 bases spanning the gap. CDR1 is GTSNPN, CDR2 SVGIG, per germline (reference sequence). The CDR3 totals 13 residues. In DNA, the CDR3 is TGTGCCTGGAATCGGGGATGGGCGGAGACCCAGTACTTC. It yields the protein CAWNRGWAETQYF.

This clone occurred once. The rearrangement uses TRBV4-2 and TRBJ1-1; the D gene is possibly TRBD1 (6 bases). The CDR3 is 18 amino acids. The germline V gene encodes CDR1 LGHNA and CDR2 YNFKEQ. V was cut by 0 bases and J by 3 bases, with 20 bases left in between. CDR3 sequence: CASSQDLGGRVSDTEAFF. The DNA of the CDR3 is TGTGCCAGCAGCCAAGATCTCGGGGGGCGGGTGTCCGACACTGAAGCTTTCTTT.

The chain is built from TRBV21-1 and TRBJ2-7; the table's D call of TRBD1 was not tested on the DNA. TRBV21-1 is a documented pseudogene. The CDR3 length is 17 residues. CDR3 in amino acids: CASSNPGQDLSSYEQYF. CDR3 in DNA: TGTGCCAGCAGCAACCCCGGACAGGACTTAAGCTCCTACGAGCAGTACTTC.

The CDR3 DNA is TGTGCCAGCAGTCAGAGGGTGGGTGGCTACACCTTC. Its translation: CASSQRVGGYTF. This sequence joins TRBV12-3 or TRBV12-4 and TRBJ1-2; no reliable D call. Deletions cut 5 bases from V and 7 bases from J, with 11 bases between. The CDR3 contains 12 residues.

The chain has TRBV6-5 and TRBJ1-2; 9 nucleotides line up with TRBD1. The CDR3 runs 15 residues. Germline loops: CDR1 MNHEY, CDR2 SVGAGI. J was trimmed by 2 bases and V by 2 bases; bases with no gene match: 3. CDR3 region: CASSYTGTGNYGYTF. The CDR3 DNA reads TGTGCCAGCAGTTACACCGGGACAGGGAACTATGGCTACACCTTC.